The present T cell receptor beta chain was sequenced within a study of graft-versus-host responses after intestinal transplantation. Study overall: Each of the recipients got a multivisceral, liver-intestinal, or isolated intestinal transplant. Tacrolimus plus steroids were given to all recipients for approximately 3 years, preceded by anti-thymocyte globulin induction. Study results and limitations: GvH clones appeared in recipient marrow, some first in ileum or blood.

Sequencing was performed with immunoSEQ multiplex PCR; in TCRdb, only in-frame clones are kept and a portion is missing. The sample gives 6,000 to 7,500 clones, about 33% of which show up once; less than 4.5% is in the top ten. The culture paired some 200,000 irradiated violet-dye-labeled stimulators with some 200,000 CFSE-labeled responders. After the reaction, proliferating CFSE-low CD3+CD4+ and CD3+CD8+ responders were sorted. This clone was counted only a few times. CDR1 and CDR2 from the germline V gene are SEHNR and FQNEAQ (reference sequence). This CDR3 has 14 residues. V lost 5 bases to trimming and J lost 3 bases; unmatched junction nucleotides: 7.

The TCR sequence derives from a human patient who was an organ donor for intestinal transplantation. The chain combines TRBV7-9 with TRBJ2-7; 7 bases agree with TRBD1. Sequenced material: alloreactive CD8+ T cells from a mixed lymphocyte reaction culture, taken before transplantation. Documented subset: CFSE-low proliferating T cells sorted from roughly 6-day pre-transplant mixed lymphocyte reaction (GvH or HvG direction). The CDR3 here is CASSKEGQFYEQYF. Written as DNA, the CDR3 is TGTGCCAGCAGCAAAGAGGGACAGTTCTACGAGCAGTACTTC. Full variable domain (outside the CDR3, taken from reference TRBV7-9 and TRBJ2-7): DTGVSQNPRHKITKRGQNVTFRCDPISEHNRLYWYRQTLGQGPEFLTYFQNEAQLEKSRLLSDRFSAERPKGSFSTLEIQRTEQGDSAMYLCASSKEGQFYEQYFGPGTRLTVT.